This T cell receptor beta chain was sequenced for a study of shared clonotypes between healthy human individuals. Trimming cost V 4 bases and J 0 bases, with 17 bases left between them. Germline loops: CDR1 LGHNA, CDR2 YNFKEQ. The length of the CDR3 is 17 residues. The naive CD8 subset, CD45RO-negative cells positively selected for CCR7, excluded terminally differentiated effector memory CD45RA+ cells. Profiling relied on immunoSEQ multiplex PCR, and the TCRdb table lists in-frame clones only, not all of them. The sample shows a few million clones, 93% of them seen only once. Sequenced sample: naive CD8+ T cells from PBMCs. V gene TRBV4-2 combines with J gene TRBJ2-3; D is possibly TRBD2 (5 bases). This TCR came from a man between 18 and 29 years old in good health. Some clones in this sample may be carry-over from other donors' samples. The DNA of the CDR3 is TGTGCCAGCAGCCCCCGGACTTTCTACGCGAGCACAGATACGCAGTATTTT. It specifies CASSPRTFYASTDTQYF.